These 9 T cell receptor beta chains were all obtained from the same sample, sequenced in a study of T cell responses to AZD1222 COVID-19 vaccine. The data were produced by immunoSEQ multiplex PCR, yet TCRdb's version contains in-frame clones alone and is incomplete. Among under 150,000 clones listed, roughly nine tenths were seen once. This material consisted of peripheral blood, taken 28 days after the second AZD1222 dose. The receptor source for this set is an adult who received the AZD1222 COVID-19 vaccine.

This chain uses TRBV25-1 with TRBJ1-1; D uncertain. This CDR3 contains 13 residues. Germline assignment: CDR1 MGHDK and CDR2 SYGVNS. V lost 6 bases and J 0 bases, leaving 8 bases between the germline ends. The CDR3 protein is CASRSRLNTEAFF. CDR3 nucleotides: TGTGCCAGCAGATCCAGACTGAACACTGAAGCTTTCTTT.

The CDR3 protein is CASSSKRTSSYEQYF. CDR3 sequence (DNA): TGTGCCAGCAGTTCCAAGAGGACAAGCTCCTACGAGCAGTACTTC. This chain uses TRBV28 with TRBJ2-7; D is possibly TRBD1 (5 bases). The CDR3 covers 15 residues. Trimming shortened V by 4 bases and J by 0 bases, and 13 bases separated the two germline ends. Germline V lookup: CDR1 MDHEN, CDR2 SYDVKM.

CDR3 sequence: CASSPDRGSNQPQHF. In DNA, the CDR3 is TGTGCCAGCAGTCCGGACAGGGGCAGCAATCAGCCCCAGCATTTT. The chain combines TRBV6-2 or TRBV6-3 with TRBJ1-5, with 9 bases fitting TRBD1. CDR3 length equals 15 residues. Germline lookup yields CDR1 MNHEY and CDR2 SVGEGT. The trim removed 5 bases at V and 1 base at J, leaving 3 bases unmatched.

This chain joins TRBV9 and TRBJ2-2, with 9 bases lining up with TRBD1. The germline V gene encodes CDR1 SGDLS and CDR2 YYNGEE. The CDR3 loop spans 17 amino acids. Trimming at V came to 0 bases and at J to 6 bases, leaving 9 bases not matched to a gene. The chain's CDR3 is CASSVDIGQGNAGELFF. The CDR3 region has the DNA TGTGCCAGCAGCGTAGATATAGGACAGGGGAATGCCGGGGAGCTGTTTTTT.

The genes are TRBV19 and TRBJ1-5; D is uncertain. CDR1 and CDR2 (germline): LNHDA, SQIVND (reference sequence). This CDR3 comprises 12 residues. Trimming removed 5 bases at V and 4 bases at J, with 6 bases between. The CDR3 nucleotides read TGTGCCAGTAGTGTCGGGAATCAGCCCCAGCATTTT. Translating gives CASSVGNQPQHF.

The chain combines TRBV14 with TRBJ1-6; D is unclear. CDR1 is SGHDN, CDR2 FVKESK, per germline. This CDR3 is built from 14 residues. V lost 4 bases and J lost 7, with 11 bases in between. CDR3 loop: CASSPLLGNSPLHF. The CDR3 DNA reads TGTGCCAGCAGCCCACTGTTAGGGAATTCACCCCTCCACTTT.

This clone was seen once. The CDR3 nucleotides read TGTGCCTGGAGTTCCCGGGACAGGTTCCCTAGTAGCAATCAGCCCCAGCATTTT. Its translation: CAWSSRDRFPSSNQPQHF. The chain links TRBV30 to TRBJ1-5, with 8 bases matching TRBD1. There are 18 residues in the CDR3. Trimming removed 2 bases from V and 0 bases from J; junction bases left unmatched: 12. The germline V gene encodes CDR1 GTSNPN and CDR2 SVGIG (reference sequence).

The V gene is TRBV7-3, the J gene TRBJ2-2, with 12 positions matching TRBD2. The J segment lost 5 bases and the V segment lost 2 bases, leaving 3 bases of the junction unmatched. The CDR3 is 16 residues long. Germline V lookup: CDR1 SGHTA, CDR2 FQGTGA. Here the CDR3 DNA reads TGTGCCAGCAGCTTATCGACTAGCGGGAGAACCGGGGAGCTGTTTTTT. The encoded protein is CASSLSTSGRTGELFF.

The V gene is TRBV6-1, the J gene TRBJ2-2; TRBD2 matches 9 bases. The CDR3 has 19 amino acids. The V gene's germline CDR1 is MNHNS and CDR2 SASEGT. Trimming removed 0 bases from V and 5 bases from J; junction bases left unmatched: 13. The CDR3 DNA reads as TGTGCCAGCAGTGAAGCGTTCTATCTAGCGGGGTTAACTACCGGGGAGCTGTTTTTT. Protein product: CASSEAFYLAGLTTGELFF.